The 14 T cell receptor beta chains reported below all come from one sample, sequenced in a study of identical twins. A single record per CDR3 protein comes from TCRdb applying MiXCR to the 5' RACE reads. The profile shows approximately 150,000 distinct CDR3 sequences, 3% to 4.5% of them singletons. The sample was memory T cells sorted from blood. The receptors shown here come from a man aged 18 to 35 in good health.

The chain recombines TRBV4-2 with TRBJ2-5; a weak D match, TRBD2 (6 bases). Germline CDR1 is LGHNA and CDR2 is YNFKEQ. V was pared by 0 bases and J by 2 bases, with 13 bases between. There are 16 residues in the CDR3. DNA for the CDR3: TGTGCCAGCAGCCAAGATACCGGGAGCGATCAAGAGACCCAGTACTTC. Protein sequence: CASSQDTGSDQETQYF.

Ten or more counts support this clonotype. V gene TRBV19 combines with J gene TRBJ2-1, with 7 bases that match TRBD2. CDR1 and CDR2 (germline): LNHDA, SQIVND (reference sequence). The V and J ends lost 7 bases and 6 bases, in that order; junction bases with no gene match: 12. This CDR3 is 15 amino acids long. CDR3 nucleotide sequence: TGTGCCAGTATGGATAGGCGGGAGAGGCCCAATGAGCAGTTCTTC. Translating it yields CASMDRRERPNEQFF.

This clonotype was recorded many times. J is TRBJ2-1 and V is TRBV14; a weak D match, TRBD1 (5 bases). The CDR3 runs to 14 residues. The germline V gene has CDR1 SGHDN and CDR2 FVKESK. Trimming took off 4 bases at V and 6 bases at J, with 13 bases between the two ends. The CDR3 reads CASSPLRQINEQFF. The CDR3 nucleotides read TGTGCCAGCAGCCCCCTGCGACAGATCAATGAGCAGTTCTTC.

In its sample, this clonotype was seen many times. The rearrangement uses TRBV20-1 and TRBJ2-5; 12 bases map to TRBD1. V shed 6 bases, J shed 5 bases, and the junction held 4 bases outside the gene matches. The CDR3 sequence is 13 residues long. The V gene's germline CDR1 is DFQATT and CDR2 SNEGSKA (reference sequence). Written as DNA, the CDR3 is TGCAGTGCGTGGGGACAGGGGGCGGAGACCCAGTACTTC. Translating it yields CSAWGQGAETQYF.

This clonotype was recorded at least ten times. The chain links TRBV28 to TRBJ2-1, with TRBD2 matching over 13 bases. The V gene end was trimmed by 5 bases and the J gene end by 7 bases; junction bases not matched to a gene: 11. The CDR3 totals 17 residues. Germline CDR1 is MDHEN and CDR2 is SYDVKM. In DNA form, the CDR3 reads TGTGCCAGCAGTCCGATATGGGGGACTAGCGGGATTAATGAGCAGTTCTTC. This translates into CASSPIWGTSGINEQFF.

This clonotype was observed a few times. The genes are TRBV5-6 and TRBJ2-3, with D possibly TRBD1 on 6 matching bases. Germline loops: CDR1 SGHDT, CDR2 YYEEEE. With 3 bases removed from V and 4 bases from J, the gap between germline ends came to 15 bases. CDR3 length: 15 residues. The CDR3 DNA follows: TGTGCCAGCAGCTGGGGGCTAGTTCCGGCAGATACGCAGTATTTT. Translating it yields CASSWGLVPADTQYF.

This clonotype was detected many times. The chain joins TRBV7-8 to TRBJ2-7; D remains ambiguous. V was trimmed by 1 base and J by 3 bases, leaving 7 bases between them. This CDR3 region has 13 residues. Per the germline V gene, CDR1 is SGHVS and CDR2 is FQNEAQ. The CDR3: CASSLDTHYEQYV. CDR3 nucleotide sequence: TGTGCCAGCAGCTTAGACACTCACTACGAGCAGTACGTC.

This clonotype was recorded many times. The chain employs TRBV5-6 and TRBJ1-2; the match to TRBD1 covers 8 bases. The CDR3 has 14 amino acids. The V gene's germline CDR1 is SGHDT and CDR2 YYEEEE. V was pared by 1 base and J by 4 bases, with 3 bases of the junction left unmatched. The CDR3 coding sequence is TGTGCCAGCAGCTTGCGGGACAGGAGCTATGGCTACACCTTC. Protein product: CASSLRDRSYGYTF.

This chain connects TRBV19 to TRBJ1-5; D is possibly TRBD1 (6 bases). V was cut by 3 bases and J by 7 bases, with 16 bases left in between. The CDR3 has 15 residues. Germline CDR1 is LNHDA and CDR2 is SQIVND (reference sequence). The CDR3 here is CASSIGQGRRQPQHF. DNA of the CDR3: TGTGCCAGTAGTATCGGGCAGGGGAGAAGGCAGCCCCAGCATTTT.

This clonotype was recorded many times. The genes are TRBV5-1 and TRBJ1-1; TRBD1 aligns across 7 bases. Per germline, CDR1 SGHRS and CDR2 YFSETQ. CDR3 length: 14 amino acids. The trim removed 4 bases at V and 8 bases at J, leaving 11 bases unmatched. The CDR3 sequence: CASSVVGGTEEAFF. Written as DNA, the CDR3 is TGCGCCAGCAGCGTTGTAGGAGGGACAGAAGAAGCTTTCTTT.

There are many counts of this clonotype. V is TRBV15 and J is TRBJ2-3; 9 bases agree with TRBD2. There are 20 residues in the CDR3. V trimming: 6 bases; J trimming: 0 bases; junction bases outside the gene matches: 19. Germline V CDR1 and CDR2: LNHNV, YYDKDF (reference sequence). CDR3 DNA: TGTGCCACCAGGAAAGGGGGGGCTAGCGGGGCGAGTGTCAGCACAGATACGCAGTATTTT. Translating gives CATRKGGASGASVSTDTQYF.

This clonotype was seen ten or more times. The J gene is TRBJ2-2, the V gene TRBV5-1; D is unclear. This CDR3 spans 13 amino acids. Germline-derived CDR1 and CDR2 are SGHRS and YFSETQ. The V and J ends lost 4 bases and 7 bases respectively, with 11 bases between them. CDR3 region: CASSPDVGGELFF. The CDR3 DNA is TGCGCCAGCAGCCCCGATGTGGGCGGGGAGCTGTTTTTT.

This clonotype was recorded at least ten times. The CDR3 here is CSARGGSGNTIYF. The CDR3, as DNA: TGCAGCGCCCGAGGGGGCTCTGGAAACACCATATATTTT. The chain combines TRBV29-1 with TRBJ1-3; D perhaps matches TRBD1 (6 bases). CDR3 length equals 13 residues. V lost 7 bases and J 0 bases, leaving 10 bases between the germline ends. CDR1 is SQVTM and CDR2 is ANQGSEA in the germline V gene.

This clonotype was seen ten or more times. The chain links TRBV29-1 to TRBJ1-5, with a possible D match to TRBD1 (5 bases). Germline V gene lookup returns CDR1 SQVTM and CDR2 ANQGSEA. Trimming removed 4 bases at V and 0 bases at J, with 10 bases between. The CDR3 length is 14 residues. CDR3: CSVGGGASNQPQHF. In DNA form, the CDR3 reads TGCAGCGTTGGGGGAGGGGCTAGCAATCAGCCCCAGCATTTT.